The table lists the clone carrying this T cell receptor (beta chain) with many counts. Its specificity is unknown. The data were obtained in a study of T cells after posttransplantation cyclophosphamide. General observations from the study: Donor CD8+ memory clones often dominated recipient blood repertoires at later times. After PTCy, TRB diversity resembled that of CNI/methotrexate controls. Tissue-infiltrating T cells from skin or gut overlapped little with blood T cells.

Trimming took off 5 bases at V and 4 bases at J, with 9 bases between the two ends. The germline V gene encodes CDR1 SGHTA and CDR2 FQGTGA. The CDR3 covers 13 residues. The assay was immunoSEQ multiplex PCR, and TCRdb's table has in-frame clones only and misses some. The sample was found to contain about 39,000 clones, and every one recurs. V and J are TRBV7-3 and TRBJ1-5, with TRBD1 as a possible D gene (5 bases). The source material was PBMCs. The sequence was obtained from a woman in her 50s in good health and a related stem cell transplant donor. The CDR3 sequence: CASSQGPNQPQHF. CDR3 bases: TGTGCCAGCAGCCAGGGCCCAAATCAGCCCCAGCATTTT.